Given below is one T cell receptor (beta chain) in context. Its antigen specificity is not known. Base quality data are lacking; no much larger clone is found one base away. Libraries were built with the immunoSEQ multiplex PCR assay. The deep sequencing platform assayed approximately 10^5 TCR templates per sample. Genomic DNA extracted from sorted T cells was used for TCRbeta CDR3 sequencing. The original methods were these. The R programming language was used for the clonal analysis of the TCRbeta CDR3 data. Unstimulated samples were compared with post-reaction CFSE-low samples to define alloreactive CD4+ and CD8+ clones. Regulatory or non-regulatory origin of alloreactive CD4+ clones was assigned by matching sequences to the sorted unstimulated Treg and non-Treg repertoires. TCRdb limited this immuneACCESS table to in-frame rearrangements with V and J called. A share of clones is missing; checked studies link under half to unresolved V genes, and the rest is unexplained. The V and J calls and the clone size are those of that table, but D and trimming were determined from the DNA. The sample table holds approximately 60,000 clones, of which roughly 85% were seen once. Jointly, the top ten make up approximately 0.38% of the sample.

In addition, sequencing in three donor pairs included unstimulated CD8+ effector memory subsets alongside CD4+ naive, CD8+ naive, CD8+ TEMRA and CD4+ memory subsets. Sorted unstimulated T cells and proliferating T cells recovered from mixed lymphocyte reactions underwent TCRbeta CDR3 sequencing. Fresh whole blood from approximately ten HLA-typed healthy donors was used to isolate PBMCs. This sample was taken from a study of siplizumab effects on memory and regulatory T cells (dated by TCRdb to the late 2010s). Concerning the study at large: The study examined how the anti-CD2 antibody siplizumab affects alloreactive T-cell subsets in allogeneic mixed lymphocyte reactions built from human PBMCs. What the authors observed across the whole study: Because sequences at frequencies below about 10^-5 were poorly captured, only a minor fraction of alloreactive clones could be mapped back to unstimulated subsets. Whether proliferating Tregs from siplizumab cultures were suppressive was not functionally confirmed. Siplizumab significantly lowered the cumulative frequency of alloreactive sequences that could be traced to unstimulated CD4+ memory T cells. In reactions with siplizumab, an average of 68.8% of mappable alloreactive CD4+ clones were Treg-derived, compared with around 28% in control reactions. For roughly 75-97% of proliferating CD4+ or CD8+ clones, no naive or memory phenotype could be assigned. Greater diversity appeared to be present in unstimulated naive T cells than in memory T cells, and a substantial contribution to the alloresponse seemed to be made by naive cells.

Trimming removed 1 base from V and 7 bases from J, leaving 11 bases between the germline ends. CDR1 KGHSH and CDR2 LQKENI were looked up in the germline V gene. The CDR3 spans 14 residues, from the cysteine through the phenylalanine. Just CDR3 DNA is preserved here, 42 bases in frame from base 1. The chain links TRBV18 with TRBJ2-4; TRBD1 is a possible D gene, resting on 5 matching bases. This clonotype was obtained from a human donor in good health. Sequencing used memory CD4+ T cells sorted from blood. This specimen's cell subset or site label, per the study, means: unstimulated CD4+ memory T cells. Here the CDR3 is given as CASSPQPGINIQYF. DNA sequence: TGTGCCAGCTCACCACAGCCAGGGATTAACATTCAGTACTTC.